This T cell receptor (beta chain) was documented in a study of shared clonotypes between healthy human individuals. This CDR3 is built from 15 residues. Germline CDR1 SGHAT, CDR2 FQNNGV. V lost 4 bases and J 1 base, leaving 11 bases between the germline ends. Produced via immunoSEQ multiplex PCR; TCRdb's table is partial and in-frame only. Among about 1.5 million clones listed, roughly 96% were seen once. The J gene is TRBJ2-1, the V gene TRBV11-2; the D is unclear. Sequences were obtained from naive CD4+ T cells sorted from blood. Subset meaning: CD45RA+ positively selected. The source is a man younger than 45 in good health. Written as DNA, the CDR3 is TGTGCCAGCAGCTCTGGACCCCTTTCCTACAATGAGCAGTTCTTC. This encodes CASSSGPLSYNEQFF.